This TCR beta chain was recovered during a study of early T cells in non-severe SARS-CoV-2 infection. Overall study: Chains were unpaired, as sequencing was done on bulk RNA from unsorted whole blood. Findings and caveats of the study: Missing private and CD4 specificities, VDJdb matching favored anti-spike CD8 responses.

Attachment of unique molecular identifiers was made to individual cDNA molecules. TCRdb analysed the 5' RACE reads with MiXCR anew, one entry per CDR3 protein. Here the sample spans about 55,000 distinct CDR3 sequences, roughly an eighth being singletons. For this clonotype: Its specificity is not known.

The material sequenced was whole blood, taken at baseline. The receptor's source is an adult who was a healthcare worker with PCR-confirmed SARS-CoV-2 infection or an uninfected control (not recorded which).

This CDR3 reads CASSWDSPRSSYNEQFF. In nucleotides, the CDR3 is TGCGCCAGCAGCTGGGACAGCCCTAGGAGCTCCTACAATGAGCAGTTCTTC. J is TRBJ2-1 and V is TRBV5-1; 7 bases align to TRBD1. The CDR3 totals 17 residues. Looked up from germline, CDR1 is SGHRS and CDR2 is YFSETQ. The ends lost 3 bases at V and 0 bases at J; junction bases unmatched: 9.